This T cell receptor (beta chain) was captured by sequencing in a study of cytomegalovirus exposure and HLA in healthy donors. Study-level background: In an early release, HLA-typed donors contributed about 80 million unique TCR sequences.

General observations from the study: By a later analysis, the bulk of CMV-associated TCR beta chains appeared HLA-restricted. One variant, a missense change in DCLRE1C, was linked in a later analysis to TCR beta V- and J-gene trimming.

V was shortened by 0 bases and J by 4 bases, with 9 bases between the two germline ends. Germline CDR1 and CDR2: LGHNA and YSLEER. CDR3 length equals 14 residues. PCR amplification relied on 60 Vbeta primers (plus 13 Jbeta primers). The table came from immunoSEQ multiplex PCR; TCRdb's copy has only in-frame clones and leaves some out. Among tens of thousands of clones listed, 60% to 80% were seen once. These donors, healthy bone marrow donors, were studied. This clone showed up just a few times. The antigen is undetermined. The source material was PBMCs. The TCR comes from a woman in her forties or fifties in good health and CMV-seropositive. The chain employs TRBV4-3 and TRBJ1-2; D remains unclear. The CDR3 DNA reads TGCGCCAGCAGCCAAGATCACCAGTTCTATGGCTACACCTTC. Protein product: CASSQDHQFYGYTF.